Sequencing of this TCR beta chain was carried out in a study of human T cells and chemical hapten exposure. Time point described: healthy volunteer bleed at 2 weeks. Unfractionated whole blood yielded the extracted total RNA. J lost 9 bases, V lost 5 bases, and 5 bases had no gene match. Germline CDR1 and CDR2: SQVTM and ANQGSEA. This CDR3 region has 11 residues. Study-level points and caveats: Sensitization with DPC brought no change to TCRs above 1 in 1000 in frequency.

The library attached unique molecular identifiers to individual cDNA molecules. TCRdb reprocessed the RACE reads with MiXCR, giving one entry per CDR3 protein. The repertoire consists of about 130,000 distinct CDR3 sequences, with about 9% occurring once and the leading ten covering roughly 2%. This clonotype was seen ten or more times. Its target is not known. This chain uses TRBV29-1 with TRBJ1-1, with TRBD1 identical over 8 bases. Sequenced: whole blood. The source is a male donor in good health. Some clones in this sample may be carry-over from other donors' samples. The CDR3 loop is CSVPGGGKAFF. Written as DNA, the CDR3 is TGCAGCGTTCCAGGGGGCGGCAAAGCTTTCTTT.